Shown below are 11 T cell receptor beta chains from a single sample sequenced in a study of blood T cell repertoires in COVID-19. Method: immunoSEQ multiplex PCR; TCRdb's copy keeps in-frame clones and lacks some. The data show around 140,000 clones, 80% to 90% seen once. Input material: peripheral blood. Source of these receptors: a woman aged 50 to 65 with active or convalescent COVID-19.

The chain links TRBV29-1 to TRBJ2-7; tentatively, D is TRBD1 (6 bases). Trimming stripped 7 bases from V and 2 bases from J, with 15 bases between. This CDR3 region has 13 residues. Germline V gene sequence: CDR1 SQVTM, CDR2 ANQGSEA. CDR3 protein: CSATGTTTYEQYF. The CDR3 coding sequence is TGCAGCGCAACCGGGACAACAACCTACGAGCAGTACTTC.

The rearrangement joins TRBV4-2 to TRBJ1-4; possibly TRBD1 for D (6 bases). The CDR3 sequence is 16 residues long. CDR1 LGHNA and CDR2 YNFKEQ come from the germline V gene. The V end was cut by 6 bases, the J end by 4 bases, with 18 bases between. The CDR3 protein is CASSQRGAPGNEKLFF. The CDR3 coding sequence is TGTGCCAGCAGTCAACGGGGGGCGCCGGGTAATGAAAAACTGTTTTTT.

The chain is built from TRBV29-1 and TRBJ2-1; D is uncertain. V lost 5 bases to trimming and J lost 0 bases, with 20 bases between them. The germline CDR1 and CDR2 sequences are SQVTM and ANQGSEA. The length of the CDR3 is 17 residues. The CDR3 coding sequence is TGCAGCGTTTTTACAGTCGGTTTCCCAAGCTCCTACAATGAGCAGTTCTTC. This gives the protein CSVFTVGFPSSYNEQFF.

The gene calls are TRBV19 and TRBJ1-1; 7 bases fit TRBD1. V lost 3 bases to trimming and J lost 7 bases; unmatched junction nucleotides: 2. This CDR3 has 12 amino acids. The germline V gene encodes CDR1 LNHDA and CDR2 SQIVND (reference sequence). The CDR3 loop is CASSIYRGEAFF. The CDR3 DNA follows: TGTGCCAGTAGTATCTACAGGGGTGAAGCTTTCTTT.

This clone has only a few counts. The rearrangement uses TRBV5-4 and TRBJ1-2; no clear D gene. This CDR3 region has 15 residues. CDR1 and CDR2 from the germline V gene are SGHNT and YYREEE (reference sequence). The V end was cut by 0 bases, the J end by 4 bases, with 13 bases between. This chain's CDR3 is CASSLDLVQFYGYTF. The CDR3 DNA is TGTGCCAGCAGCTTGGACCTGGTCCAGTTCTATGGCTACACCTTC.

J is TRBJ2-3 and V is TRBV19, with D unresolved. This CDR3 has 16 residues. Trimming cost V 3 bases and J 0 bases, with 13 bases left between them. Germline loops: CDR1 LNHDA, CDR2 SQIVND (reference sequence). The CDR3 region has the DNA TGTGCCAGTAGTATTATACCTCTAGATAGCACAGATACGCAGTATTTT. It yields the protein CASSIIPLDSTDTQYF.

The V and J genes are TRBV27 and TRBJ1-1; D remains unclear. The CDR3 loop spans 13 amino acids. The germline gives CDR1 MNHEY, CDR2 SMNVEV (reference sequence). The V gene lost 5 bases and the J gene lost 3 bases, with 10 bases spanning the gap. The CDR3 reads CASSRDQDTEAFF. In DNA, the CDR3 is TGTGCCAGCAGTCGGGATCAGGACACTGAAGCTTTCTTT.

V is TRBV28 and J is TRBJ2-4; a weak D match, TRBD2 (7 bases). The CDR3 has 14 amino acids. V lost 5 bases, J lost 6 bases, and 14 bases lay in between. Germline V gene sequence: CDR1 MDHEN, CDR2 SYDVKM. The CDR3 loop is CASSPNGGLNIQYF. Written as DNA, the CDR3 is TGTGCCAGCAGTCCTAACGGGGGGCTAAACATTCAGTACTTC.

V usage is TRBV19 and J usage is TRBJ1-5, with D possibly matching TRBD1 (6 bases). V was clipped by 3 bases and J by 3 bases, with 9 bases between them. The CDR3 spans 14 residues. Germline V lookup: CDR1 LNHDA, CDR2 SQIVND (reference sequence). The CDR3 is CASSMYRDNQPQHF. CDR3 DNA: TGTGCCAGTAGTATGTACAGGGACAATCAGCCCCAGCATTTT.

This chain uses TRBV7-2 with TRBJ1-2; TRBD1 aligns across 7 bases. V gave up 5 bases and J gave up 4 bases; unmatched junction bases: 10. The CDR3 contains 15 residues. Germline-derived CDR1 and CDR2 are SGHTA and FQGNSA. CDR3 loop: CASSPETRGFYGYTF. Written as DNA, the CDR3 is TGTGCCAGCAGCCCCGAAACCAGGGGGTTCTATGGCTACACCTTC.

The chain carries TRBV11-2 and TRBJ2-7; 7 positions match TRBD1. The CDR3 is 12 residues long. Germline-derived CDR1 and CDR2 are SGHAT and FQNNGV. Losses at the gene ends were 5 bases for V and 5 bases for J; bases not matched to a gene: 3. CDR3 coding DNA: TGTGCCAGCAGCCAGACAGGGAACGAGCAGTACTTC. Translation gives CASSQTGNEQYF. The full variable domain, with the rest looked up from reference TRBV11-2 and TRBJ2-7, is EAGVAQSPRYKIIEKRQSVAFWCNPISGHATLYWYQQILGQGPKLLIQFQNNGVVDDSQLPKDRFSAERLKGVDSTLKIQPAKLEDSAVYLCASSQTGNEQYFGPGTRLTVT.